The present T cell receptor (beta chain) was sequenced within a study of control samples from healthy donors and cancer patients. The repertoire was sequenced with immunoSEQ multiplex PCR; TCRdb's copy has only in-frame clones and lacks some. This sample has under 110,000 clones, with 75% to 90% found just once. The sequencing input was blood. This sequence originates from a young man in good health.

The CDR3 region is CASTLNPTGNYGYTF. For the CDR3, the DNA is TGCGCCAGCACTTTAAACCCGACAGGGAACTATGGCTACACCTTC. This sequence joins TRBV5-1 and TRBJ1-2; 7 bases line up with TRBD1. Germline assignment: CDR1 SGHRS and CDR2 YFSETQ. Germline trimming cut 6 bases from V and 2 bases from J; bases unmatched to any gene: 10. CDR3 length equals 15 residues.